The sequence of this T cell receptor (beta chain) was determined in a study of T cells in narcolepsy. Study-wide points: Blood of same and different patients, but not healthy controls, reportedly held recurring autoreactive clonotypes. Some memory CD4+ repertoires had no autoreactive clone sequences. HCRT-specific and TRIB2-specific autoreactive clonotypes appeared among same-patient CSF and blood CD4+ clonotypes.

Produced via immunoSEQ multiplex PCR; TCRdb's table is partial and in-frame only. The data show fewer than 40,000 clones, approximately 77% seen once. Between the trimmed V and J ends, which lost 3 bases and 3 bases, there was a span of 8 bases. The CDR3 consists of 13 residues. The germline gives CDR1 SGHAT, CDR2 FQNNGV. Remarks on this clone: Antigen: not known.

Specimen: memory (CD45RA-) CD4+ T cells from blood. The chain carries TRBV11-2 and TRBJ1-1; the D gene is possibly TRBD1 (5 bases). The clonotype originates from a human donor in good health. CDR3 in amino acids: CASSFIRDTEAFF. In DNA, the CDR3 is TGTGCCAGCAGCTTTATCAGGGACACTGAAGCTTTCTTT.